This T cell receptor (beta chain) is from a study of identifying expanded T cells in peripheral blood. Regarding this clone: Its antigen is unidentified.

Notes on the study in general: Across healthy donors, higher total template counts meant significantly greater roughly two-week count variance. Over two and four weeks, about 15 and 19 clones changed, versus 1.2 between replicates.

Germline V lookup: CDR1 MRHNA, CDR2 SNTAGT. The length of the CDR3 is 13 residues. The V end lost 5 bases, the J end lost 4 bases, and 11 bases lay between the germline ends. The method was immunoSEQ multiplex PCR; TCRdb's version includes in-frame clones alone and lacks a portion of them. In the table there are fewer than 110,000 clones, around 85% of which are singletons. Collection occurred without any documented infections or immune events in donors. The TCR originated in a person aged 18-70 years in good health. The sequenced sample was blood. This chain joins TRBV6-4 and TRBJ1-1; no clear D gene. The CDR3 loop reads CASSREEGTEAFF. CDR3 nucleotides: TGTGCCAGCAGTAGGGAAGAAGGCACTGAAGCTTTCTTT.